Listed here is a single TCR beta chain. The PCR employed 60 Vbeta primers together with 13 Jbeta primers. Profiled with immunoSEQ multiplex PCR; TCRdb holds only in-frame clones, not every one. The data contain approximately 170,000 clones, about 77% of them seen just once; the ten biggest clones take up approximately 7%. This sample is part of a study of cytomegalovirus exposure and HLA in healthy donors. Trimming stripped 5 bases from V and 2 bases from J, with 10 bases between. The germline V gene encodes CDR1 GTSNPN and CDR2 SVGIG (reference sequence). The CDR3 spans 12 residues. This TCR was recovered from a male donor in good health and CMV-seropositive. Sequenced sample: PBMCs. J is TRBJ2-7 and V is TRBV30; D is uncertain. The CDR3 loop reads CAWGPDPYEQYF. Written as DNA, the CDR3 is TGTGCCTGGGGCCCTGATCCCTACGAGCAGTACTTC. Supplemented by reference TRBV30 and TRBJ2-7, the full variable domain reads SQTIHQWPATLVQPVGSPLSLECTVEGTSNPNLYWYRQAAGRGLQLLFYSVGIGQISSEVPQNLSASRPQDRQFILSSKKLLLSDSGFYLCAWGPDPYEQYFGPGTRLTVT.